Given below is one T cell receptor (beta chain) in context. The antigen is not known. These data come from a study of T cell repertoires in cytomegalovirus infection. Study-wide background: Public signatures in TCR beta pointed to CMV infection and matching HLA type. Study-wide results and limits: Frequencies of public TCR beta families were cumulated, and this identified carriers of CMV plus the relevant HLA. Dominant in the ex vivo response were TCR beta clonotypes restricted by HLA-C and specific for CMV.

V lost 5 bases, J lost 1 base, and 8 bases stayed unmatched. This CDR3 region has 15 residues. Per the germline V gene, CDR1 is SQVTM and CDR2 is ANQGSEA. TCRdb reprocessed the reads via MiXCR and lists one record per CDR3 protein. Found here are fewer than 300,000 distinct CDR3 sequences, about a quarter of them singletons; the top ten hold approximately 15%. Input material: PBMCs. The chain recombines TRBV29-1 with TRBJ1-5; 7 nucleotides line up with TRBD1. This receptor was identified in a human donor in good health (CMV status not recorded). Some clones in this sample may be carry-over from other donors' samples. Here the CDR3 reads CSVSMGTDSNQPQHF. The CDR3, as DNA: TGCAGCGTTTCTATGGGGACAGACAGCAATCAGCCCCAGCATTTT. Full variable domain (rest looked up from reference TRBV29-1 and TRBJ1-5): SAVISQKPSRDICQRGTSLTIQCQVDSQVTMMFWYRQQPGQSLTLIATANQGSEATYESGFVIDKFPISRPNLTFSTLTVSNMSPEDSSIYLCSVSMGTDSNQPQHFGDGTRLSIL.